This T cell receptor beta chain was obtained from a study of cytomegalovirus exposure and HLA in healthy donors. Regarding the study as a whole: Presence/absence comparisons presumed near-even sequencing depth among donors.

The primer mix had 60 Vbeta and 13 Jbeta primers. Profiling relied on immunoSEQ multiplex PCR, and the TCRdb table lists in-frame clones only, not all of them. The sample consists of about 150,000 clones, 61% of them appearing once. As to this clone: Its specificity is not known.

The specimen was PBMCs. The receptor was isolated from a male donor in good health and CMV-seronegative.

CDR3 in amino acids: CASSLLGGTTYEQYF. CDR3 nucleotides: TGTGCCAGCAGCTTATTAGGCGGCACAACCTACGAGCAGTACTTC. The chain links TRBV5-8 to TRBJ2-7; D is uncertain. The CDR3 has 15 amino acids. Looked up from germline, CDR1 is SGHTS and CDR2 is YDEGEE. V dropped 2 bases and J dropped 2 bases, with 14 bases sitting between them. The variable domain in full, with the rest retrieved from reference TRBV5-8 and TRBJ2-7, is EAGVTQSPTHLIKTRGQQATLRCSPISGHTSVYWYQQALGLGLQFLLWYDEGEERNRGNFPPRFSGRQFPNYSSELNVNALELEDSALYLCASSLLGGTTYEQYFGPGTRLTVT.